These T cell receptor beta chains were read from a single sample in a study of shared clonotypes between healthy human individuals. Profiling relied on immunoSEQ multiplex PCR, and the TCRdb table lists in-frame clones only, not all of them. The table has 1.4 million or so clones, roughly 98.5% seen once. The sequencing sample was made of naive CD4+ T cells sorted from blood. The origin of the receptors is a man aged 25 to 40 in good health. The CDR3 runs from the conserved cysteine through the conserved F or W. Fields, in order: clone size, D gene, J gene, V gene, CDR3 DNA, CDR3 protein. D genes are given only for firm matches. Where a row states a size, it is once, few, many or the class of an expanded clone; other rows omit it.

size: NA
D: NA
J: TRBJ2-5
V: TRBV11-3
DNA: TGTGCCAGCAGCTTAGGAGGGGTACAGGGTGACGAAGAGACCCAGTACTTC
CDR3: CASSLGGVQGDEETQYF

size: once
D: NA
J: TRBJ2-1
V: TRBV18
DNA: TGTGCCAGCTCACCAGACGCGTGGAATGAGCAGTTCTTC
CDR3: CASSPDAWNEQFF

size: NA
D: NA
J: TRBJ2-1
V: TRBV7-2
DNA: TGTGCCAGCAGCCAAGGTGGGGGTGGCTCCTACAATGAGCAGTTCTTC
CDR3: CASSQGGGGSYNEQFF

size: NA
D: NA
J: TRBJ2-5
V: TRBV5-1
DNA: TGCGCCAGCAGGCCTGGAGGACGGGGACAAGAGACCCAGTACTTC
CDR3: CASRPGGRGQETQYF

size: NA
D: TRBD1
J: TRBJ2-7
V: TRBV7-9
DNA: TGTGCCAGCAGCCCCCCGACAGGGATGATTTCCTACGAGCAGTACTTC
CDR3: CASSPPTGMISYEQYF

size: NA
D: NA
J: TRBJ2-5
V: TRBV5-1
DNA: TGCGCCAGCACTCAAGCGGGTGCACAGACCCAGTACTTC
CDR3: CASTQAGAQTQYF

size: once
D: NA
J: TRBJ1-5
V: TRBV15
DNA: TGTGCCACCAGCAGAGATCAGTCTTCGAACCAGCCCCAGCATTTT
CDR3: CATSRDQSSNQPQHF

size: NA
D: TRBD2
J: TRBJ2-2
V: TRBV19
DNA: TGTGCCAGCAGAAGCGGGAGGAGAAACACCGGGGAGCTGTTTTTT
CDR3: CASRSGRRNTGELFF

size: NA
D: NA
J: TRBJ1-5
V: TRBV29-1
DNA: TGCAGCGTTGCCGGGCTCAATAGCAATCAGCCCCAGCATTTT
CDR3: CSVAGLNSNQPQHF

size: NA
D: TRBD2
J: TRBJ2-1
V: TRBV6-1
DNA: TGTGCCAGCAGTGAGGTAGCGGGAGGGCGAGGTGAGTTCTTC
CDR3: CASSEVAGGRGEFF

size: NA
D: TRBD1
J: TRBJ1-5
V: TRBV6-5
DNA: TGTGCCAGCAGCCCACGGGACAGGAATCAGCCCCAGCATTTT
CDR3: CASSPRDRNQPQHF

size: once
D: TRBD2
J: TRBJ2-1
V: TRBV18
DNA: TGTGCCACCTTAGCGGGAGGTTACAATGAGCAGTTCTTC
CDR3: CATLAGGYNEQFF

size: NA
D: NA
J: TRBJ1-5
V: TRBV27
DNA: TGTGCCAGCAGTTTATCGACACAGGCTCAGCCCCAGCATTTT
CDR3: CASSLSTQAQPQHF

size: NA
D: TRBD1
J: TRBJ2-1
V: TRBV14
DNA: TGTGCCAGCAGCCAAAAACCGGGACAGGGAGTCAATGAGCAGTTCTTC
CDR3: CASSQKPGQGVNEQFF

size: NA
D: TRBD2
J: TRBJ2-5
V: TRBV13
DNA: TGTGCCAGCAGCTCAACGACTAGCGGGACGGAGACCCAGTACTTC
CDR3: CASSSTTSGTETQYF

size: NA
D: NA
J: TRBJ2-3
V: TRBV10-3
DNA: TGTGCCATCAGTGGGTACTTAACAGATACGCAGTATTTT
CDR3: CAISGYLTDTQYF

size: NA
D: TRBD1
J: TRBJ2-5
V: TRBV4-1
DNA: TGCGCCAGCAGCCCGGGACAGGGGGGAGAGACCCAGTACTTC
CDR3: CASSPGQGGETQYF

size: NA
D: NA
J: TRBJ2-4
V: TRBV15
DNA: TGTGCCACCAGCAGTAGGAGTTTGGAGGGATTAGCCAAAAACATTCAGTACTTC
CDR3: CATSSRSLEGLAKNIQYF

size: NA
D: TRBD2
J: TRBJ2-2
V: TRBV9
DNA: TGTGCCAGCAGCGTTCTGCAGGGAGGGACCGGGGAGCTGTTTTTT
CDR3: CASSVLQGGTGELFF

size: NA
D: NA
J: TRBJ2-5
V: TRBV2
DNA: TGTGCCAGCGGGTGGGACGGTCGGCAGACCCAGTACTTC
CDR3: CASGWDGRQTQYF

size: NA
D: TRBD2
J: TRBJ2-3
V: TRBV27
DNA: TGTGCCAGCAGTTTATTGGGGCTAGCGGGAGGTAGCAGAGATACGCAGTATTTT
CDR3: CASSLLGLAGGSRDTQYF

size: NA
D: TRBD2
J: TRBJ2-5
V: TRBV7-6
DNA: TGTGCCAGCAGCTTAGGACTAGCGCGGGAGACCCAGTACTTC
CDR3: CASSLGLARETQYF

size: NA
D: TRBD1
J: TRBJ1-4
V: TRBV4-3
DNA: TGCGCCAGCAGCCAAGGAGGGACAGGAGCGACTAATGAAAAACTGTTTTTT
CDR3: CASSQGGTGATNEKLFF

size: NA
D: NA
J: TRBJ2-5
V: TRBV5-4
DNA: TGTGCCAGCAGCTCCGAATTTTTCCAAGAGACCCAGTACTTC
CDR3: CASSSEFFQETQYF

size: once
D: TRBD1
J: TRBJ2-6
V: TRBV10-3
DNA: TGTGCCACCTCCTGGACAGGGGGCACGTCTGGGGCCAACGTCCTGACTTTC
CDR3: CATSWTGGTSGANVLTF

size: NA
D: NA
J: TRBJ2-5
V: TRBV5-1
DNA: TGCGCCAGCAGCTTGTGGGGCGGAGAGCAAGAGACCCAGTACTTC
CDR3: CASSLWGGEQETQYF

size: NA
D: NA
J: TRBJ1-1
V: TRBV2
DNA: TGTGCCAGCAGCCCGTTGACAGTCGGTGAAGCTTTCTTT
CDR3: CASSPLTVGEAFF

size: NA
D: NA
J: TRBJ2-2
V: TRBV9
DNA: TGTGCCAGCAGCGTAGGCAGGGTCACCGGGGAGCTGTTTTTT
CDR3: CASSVGRVTGELFF

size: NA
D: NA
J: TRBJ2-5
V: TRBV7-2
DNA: TGTGCCAGCAGCCATGGCGGTGAGGGAGAGACCCAGTACTTC
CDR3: CASSHGGEGETQYF

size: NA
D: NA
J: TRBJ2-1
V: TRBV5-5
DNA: TGTGCCAGCAGCGATGCTAGTAGTAGTGGTAGTGAGCAGTTCTTC
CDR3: CASSDASSSGSEQFF

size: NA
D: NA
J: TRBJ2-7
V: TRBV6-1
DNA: TGTGCCAGCGGGATATTCTACGAGCAGTACTTC
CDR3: CASGIFYEQYF

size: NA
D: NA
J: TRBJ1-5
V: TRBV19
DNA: TGTGCCAGTAGTATGACCGCACAGGGCAATCAGCCCCAGCATTTT
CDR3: CASSMTAQGNQPQHF

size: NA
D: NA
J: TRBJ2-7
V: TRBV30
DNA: TGTGCCTGGAGTTATGGAACAAACTACGAGCAGTACTTC
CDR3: CAWSYGTNYEQYF

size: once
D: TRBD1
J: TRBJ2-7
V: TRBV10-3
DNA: TGTGCCATCGGGCGACAGGGCCTGGACTACGAGCAGTACTTC
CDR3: CAIGRQGLDYEQYF

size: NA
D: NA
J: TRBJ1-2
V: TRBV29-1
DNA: TGCAGCGTTTCCGGCAGAGCTAACTATGGCTACACCTTC
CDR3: CSVSGRANYGYTF

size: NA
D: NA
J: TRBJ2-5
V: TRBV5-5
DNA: TGTGCCAGCAGCTTAGGGCAGTACGAGACCCAGTACTTC
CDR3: CASSLGQYETQYF

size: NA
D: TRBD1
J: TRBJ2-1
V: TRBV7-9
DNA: TGTGCCAGCAGCTTAGCCTTGACAGGGGGCGCGGATGAGCAGTTCTTC
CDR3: CASSLALTGGADEQFF

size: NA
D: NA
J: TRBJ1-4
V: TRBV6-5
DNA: TGTGCCAGCAGTCTCGACGGGAGGCTGGAAAAACTGTTTTTT
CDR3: CASSLDGRLEKLFF

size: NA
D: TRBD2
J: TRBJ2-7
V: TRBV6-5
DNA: TGTGCCAGCAGTTACTTTACTAGCGGGAGGTTATACGAGCAGTACTTC
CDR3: CASSYFTSGRLYEQYF

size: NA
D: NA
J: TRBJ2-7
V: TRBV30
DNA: TGTGCCTGTCTTTCGACAGGCCCCTACGAGCAGTACTTC
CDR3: CACLSTGPYEQYF

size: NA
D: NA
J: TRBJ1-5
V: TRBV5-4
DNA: TGTGCCAGCAGCTTGGGCCCGCTCGGGGTTGCCAATCAGCCCCAGCATTTT
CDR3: CASSLGPLGVANQPQHF

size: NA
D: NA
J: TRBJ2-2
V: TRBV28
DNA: TGTGCCAGCAGCTCCCGGGGGGCAGTAGCCGGGGAGCTGTTTTTT
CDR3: CASSSRGAVAGELFF

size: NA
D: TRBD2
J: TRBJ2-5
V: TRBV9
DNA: TGTGCCAGCAGTCGAGCGGGACAAGAGACCCAGTACTTC
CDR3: CASSRAGQETQYF

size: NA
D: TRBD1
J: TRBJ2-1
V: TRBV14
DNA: TGTGCCAGCAGCCAAGATCAGGGGGCGATCCCCAACAATGAGCAGTTCTTC
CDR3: CASSQDQGAIPNNEQFF

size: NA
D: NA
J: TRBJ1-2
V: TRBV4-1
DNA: TGCGCCAGCAGCCATCCAAGGTACACGGGAAGCTATGGCTACACCTTC
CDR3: CASSHPRYTGSYGYTF

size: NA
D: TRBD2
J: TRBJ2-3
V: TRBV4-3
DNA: TGCGCCAGCAGCCTAACTAGCGGAGGCACAGATACGCAGTATTTT
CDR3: CASSLTSGGTDTQYF

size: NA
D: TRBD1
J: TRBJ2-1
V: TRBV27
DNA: TGTGCCAGCGGCCGGACAGGGCTCTATGAGCAGTTCTTC
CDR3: CASGRTGLYEQFF